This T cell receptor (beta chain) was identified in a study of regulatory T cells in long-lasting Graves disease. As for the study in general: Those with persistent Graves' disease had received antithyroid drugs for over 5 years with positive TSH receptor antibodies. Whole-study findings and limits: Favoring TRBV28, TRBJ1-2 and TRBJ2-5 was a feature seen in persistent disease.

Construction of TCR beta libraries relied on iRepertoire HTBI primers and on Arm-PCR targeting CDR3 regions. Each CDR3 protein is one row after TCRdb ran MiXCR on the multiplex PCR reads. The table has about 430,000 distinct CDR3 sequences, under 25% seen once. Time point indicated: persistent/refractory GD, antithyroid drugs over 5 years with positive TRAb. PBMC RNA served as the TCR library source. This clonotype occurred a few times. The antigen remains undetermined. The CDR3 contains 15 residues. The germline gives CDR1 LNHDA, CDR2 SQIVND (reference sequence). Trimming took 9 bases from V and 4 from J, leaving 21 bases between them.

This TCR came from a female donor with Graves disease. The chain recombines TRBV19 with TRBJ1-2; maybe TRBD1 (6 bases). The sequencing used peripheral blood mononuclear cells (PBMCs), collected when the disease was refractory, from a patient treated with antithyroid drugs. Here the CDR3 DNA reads TGTGCCAGCAACCCTTTTCGGGGGGCTGTCTATGGCTACACCTTC. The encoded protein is CASNPFRGAVYGYTF.